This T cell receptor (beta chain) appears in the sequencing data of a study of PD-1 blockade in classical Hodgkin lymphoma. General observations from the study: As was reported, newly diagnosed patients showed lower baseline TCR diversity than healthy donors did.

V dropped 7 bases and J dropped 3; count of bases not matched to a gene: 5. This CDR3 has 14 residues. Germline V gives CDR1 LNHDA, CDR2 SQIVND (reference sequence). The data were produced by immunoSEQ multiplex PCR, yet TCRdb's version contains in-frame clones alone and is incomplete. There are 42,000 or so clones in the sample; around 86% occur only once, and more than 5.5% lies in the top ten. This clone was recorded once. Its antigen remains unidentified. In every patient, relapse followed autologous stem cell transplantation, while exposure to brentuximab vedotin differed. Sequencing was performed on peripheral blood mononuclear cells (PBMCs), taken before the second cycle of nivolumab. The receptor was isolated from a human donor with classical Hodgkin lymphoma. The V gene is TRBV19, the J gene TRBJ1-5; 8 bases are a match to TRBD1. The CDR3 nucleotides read TGTGCCAGTAACAGGGGGTGGCTCAATCAGCCCCAGCATTTT. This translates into CASNRGWLNQPQHF.